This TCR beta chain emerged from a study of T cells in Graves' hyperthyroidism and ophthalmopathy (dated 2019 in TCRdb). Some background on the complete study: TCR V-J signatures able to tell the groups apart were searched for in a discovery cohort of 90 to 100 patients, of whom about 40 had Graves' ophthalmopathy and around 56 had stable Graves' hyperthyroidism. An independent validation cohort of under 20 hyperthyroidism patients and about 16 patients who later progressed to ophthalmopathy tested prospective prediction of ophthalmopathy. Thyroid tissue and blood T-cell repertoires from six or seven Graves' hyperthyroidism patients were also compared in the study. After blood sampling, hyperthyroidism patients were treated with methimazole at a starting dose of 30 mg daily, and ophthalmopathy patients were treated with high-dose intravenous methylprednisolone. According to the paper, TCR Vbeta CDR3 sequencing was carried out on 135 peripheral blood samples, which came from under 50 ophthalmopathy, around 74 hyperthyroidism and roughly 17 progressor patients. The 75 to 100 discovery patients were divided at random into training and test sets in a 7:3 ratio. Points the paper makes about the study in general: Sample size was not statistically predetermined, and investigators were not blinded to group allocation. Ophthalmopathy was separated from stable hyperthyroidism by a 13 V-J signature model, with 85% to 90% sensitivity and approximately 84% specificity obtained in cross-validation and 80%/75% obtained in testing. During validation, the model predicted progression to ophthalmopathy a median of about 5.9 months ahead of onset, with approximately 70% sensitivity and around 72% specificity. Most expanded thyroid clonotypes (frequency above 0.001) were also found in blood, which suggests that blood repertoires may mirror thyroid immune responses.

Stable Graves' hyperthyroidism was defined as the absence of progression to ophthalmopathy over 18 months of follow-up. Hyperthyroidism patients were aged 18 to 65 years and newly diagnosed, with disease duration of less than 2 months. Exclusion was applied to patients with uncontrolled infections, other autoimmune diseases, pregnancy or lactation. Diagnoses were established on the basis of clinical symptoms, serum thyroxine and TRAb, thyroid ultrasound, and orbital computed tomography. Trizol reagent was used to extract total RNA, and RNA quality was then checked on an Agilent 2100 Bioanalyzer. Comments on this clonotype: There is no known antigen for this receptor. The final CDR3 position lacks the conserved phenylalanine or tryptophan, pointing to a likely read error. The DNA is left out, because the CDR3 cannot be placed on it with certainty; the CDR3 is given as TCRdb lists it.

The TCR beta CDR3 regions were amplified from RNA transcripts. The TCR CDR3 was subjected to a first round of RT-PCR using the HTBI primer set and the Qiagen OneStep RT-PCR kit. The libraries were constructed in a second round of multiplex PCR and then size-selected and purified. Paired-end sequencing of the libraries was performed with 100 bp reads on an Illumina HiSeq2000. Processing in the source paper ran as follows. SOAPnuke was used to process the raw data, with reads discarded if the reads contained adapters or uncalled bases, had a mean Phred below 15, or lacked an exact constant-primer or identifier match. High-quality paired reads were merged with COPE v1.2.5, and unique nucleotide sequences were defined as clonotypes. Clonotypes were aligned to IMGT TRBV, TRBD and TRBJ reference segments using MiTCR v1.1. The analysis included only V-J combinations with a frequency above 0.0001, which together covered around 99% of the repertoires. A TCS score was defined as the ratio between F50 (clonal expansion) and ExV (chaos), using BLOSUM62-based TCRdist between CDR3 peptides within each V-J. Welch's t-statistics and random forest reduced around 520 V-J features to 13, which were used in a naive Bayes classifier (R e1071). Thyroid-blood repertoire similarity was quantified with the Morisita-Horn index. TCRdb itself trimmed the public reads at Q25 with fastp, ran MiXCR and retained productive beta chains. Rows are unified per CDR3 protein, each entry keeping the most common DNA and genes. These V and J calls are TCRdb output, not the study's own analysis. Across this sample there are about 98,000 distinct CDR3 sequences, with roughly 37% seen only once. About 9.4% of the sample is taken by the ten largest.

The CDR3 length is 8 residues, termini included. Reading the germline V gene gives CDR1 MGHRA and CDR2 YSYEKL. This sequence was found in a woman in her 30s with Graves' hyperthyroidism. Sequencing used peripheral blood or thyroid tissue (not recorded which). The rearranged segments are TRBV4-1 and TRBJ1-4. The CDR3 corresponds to CASSHRVS.